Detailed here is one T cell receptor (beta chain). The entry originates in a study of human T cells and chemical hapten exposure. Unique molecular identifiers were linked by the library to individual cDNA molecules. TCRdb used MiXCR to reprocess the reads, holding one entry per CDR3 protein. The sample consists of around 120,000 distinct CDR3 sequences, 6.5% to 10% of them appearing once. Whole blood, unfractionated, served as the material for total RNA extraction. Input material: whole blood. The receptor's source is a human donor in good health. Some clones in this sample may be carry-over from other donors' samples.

The CDR3 DNA follows: TGCGCCAGCGGACCGGGACAGAGCTCCTACGAGCAGTACTTC. Protein sequence: CASGPGQSSYEQYF. J is TRBJ2-7 and V is TRBV4-1; 7 nucleotides match TRBD1. Per the germline V gene, CDR1 is MGHRA and CDR2 is YSYEKL. This CDR3 has 14 amino acids. J gave up 0 bases and V 8 bases, and 7 bases lay outside the gene matches.